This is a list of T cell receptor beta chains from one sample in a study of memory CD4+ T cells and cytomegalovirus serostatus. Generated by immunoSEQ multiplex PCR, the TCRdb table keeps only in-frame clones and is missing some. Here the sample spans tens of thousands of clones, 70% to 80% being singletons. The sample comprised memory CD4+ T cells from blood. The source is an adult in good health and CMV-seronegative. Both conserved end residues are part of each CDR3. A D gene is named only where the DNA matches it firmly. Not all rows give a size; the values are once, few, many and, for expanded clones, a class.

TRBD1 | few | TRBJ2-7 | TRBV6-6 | TGTGCCAGCAGTAACTTCGACAGGGGGCTCTACGAGCAGTACTTC | CASSNFDRGLYEQYF
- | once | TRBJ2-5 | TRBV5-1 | TGCGCCAGTACCCTGGCGGGGCGCGTAGAGACCCAGTACTTC | CASTLAGRVETQYF
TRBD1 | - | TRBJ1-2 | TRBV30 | TGTGCCCCCGGTATTGGGACAGTACCACCCAATGGCTACACCTTC | CAPGIGTVPPNGYTF
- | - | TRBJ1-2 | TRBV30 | TGTGCCTGGAGTAGTATGGTTGGCTACACCTTC | CAWSSMVGYTF
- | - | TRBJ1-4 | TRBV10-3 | TGTGCCATCAGTCTAGAACAGGTTGGGTCAGCTAATGAAAAACTGTTTTTT | CAISLEQVGSANEKLFF
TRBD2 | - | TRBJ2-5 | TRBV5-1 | TGCGCCAGCAGCTTGGCGCCTAGCGGGGGCCGTGAGACCCAGTACTTC | CASSLAPSGGRETQYF
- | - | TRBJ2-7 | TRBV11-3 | TGTGCCAGCAGCTTAGTCTCCAGGGGCTACGAGCAGTACTTC | CASSLVSRGYEQYF
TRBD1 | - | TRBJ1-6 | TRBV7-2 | TGTGCCAGCAGCCTCATCAGGGGGTATTCACCCCTCCACTTT | CASSLIRGYSPLHF
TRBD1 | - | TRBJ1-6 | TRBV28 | TGTGCCAGCAGTCCTCCGGGACAGGACCCTTCACCCCTCCACTTT | CASSPPGQDPSPLHF
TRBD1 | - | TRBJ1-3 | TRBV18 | TGTGCCAGCTCACGAGACAGGGGGTCTGGAAACACCATATATTTT | CASSRDRGSGNTIYF
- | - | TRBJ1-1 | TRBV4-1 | TGCGCCAGCAGCCTCCAGGGGATGAACACTGAAGCTTTCTTT | CASSLQGMNTEAFF
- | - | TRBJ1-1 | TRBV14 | TGTGCCAGCAGCCCGGCGGCGCGACTGGGAGCTTTCTTT | CASSPAARLGAFF
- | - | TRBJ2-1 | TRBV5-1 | TGCGCCAGCAGCTTGGCCCCGGCAGGGGCTGGGGAGCAGTTCTTC | CASSLAPAGAGEQFF
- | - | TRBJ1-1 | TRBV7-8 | TGTGCCAGCAGCTTAGGCGGGGAGGTGAACACTGAAGCTTTCTTT | CASSLGGEVNTEAFF
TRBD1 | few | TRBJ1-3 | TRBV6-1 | TGTGCCAGTTGGCAGGGGGCTTCTGGAAACACCATATATTTT | CASWQGASGNTIYF
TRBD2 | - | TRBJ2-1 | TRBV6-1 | TGTGCCAGCCGCGGAGGGACTAGTCGTCACAATGAGCAGTTCTTC | CASRGGTSRHNEQFF
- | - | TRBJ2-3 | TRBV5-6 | TGTGCCAGCAGCCAAACAGCCACAGATACGCAGTATTTT | CASSQTATDTQYF